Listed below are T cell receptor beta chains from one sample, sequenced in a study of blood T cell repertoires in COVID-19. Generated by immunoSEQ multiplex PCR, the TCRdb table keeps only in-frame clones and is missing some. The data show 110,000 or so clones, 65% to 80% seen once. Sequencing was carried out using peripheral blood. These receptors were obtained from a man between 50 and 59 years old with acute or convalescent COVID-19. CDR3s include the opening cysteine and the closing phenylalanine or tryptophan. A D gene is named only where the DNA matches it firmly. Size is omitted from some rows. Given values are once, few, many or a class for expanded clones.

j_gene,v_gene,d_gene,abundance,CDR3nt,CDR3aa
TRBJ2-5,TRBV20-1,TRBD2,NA,TGCAGTATAGCGGGACGGGAGACCCAGTACTTC,CSIAGRETQYF
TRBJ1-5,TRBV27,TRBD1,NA,TGTGCCAGCAGGAAAGGGACAGATAGCAATCAGCCCCAGCATTTT,CASRKGTDSNQPQHF
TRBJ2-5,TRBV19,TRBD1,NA,TGTGCCAGTAGTCGGGACAGTGGGGACCAAGAGACCCAGTACTTC,CASSRDSGDQETQYF
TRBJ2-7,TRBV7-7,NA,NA,TGTGCTAGCAGCTTAGCAATCGGGGCGGGGCTGGACTTC,CASSLAIGAGLDF
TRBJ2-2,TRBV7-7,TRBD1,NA,TGTGCTAGCAGCTTAGAGAGGCAGGGGGCCGGGGAGCTGTTTTTT,CASSLERQGAGELFF
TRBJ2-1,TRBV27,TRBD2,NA,TGTGCCAGCAGTTCGACTAGCGGATTAATCATTGAGCAGTTCTTC,CASSSTSGLIIEQFF
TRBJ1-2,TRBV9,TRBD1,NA,TGTGCCAGCAGCGACGGGACAGGGCCCTATGGCTACACCTTC,CASSDGTGPYGYTF
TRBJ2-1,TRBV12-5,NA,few,TGTGCTAGTGGTTTGAACAGGGTGCCCTACAATGAGCAGTTCTTC,CASGLNRVPYNEQFF
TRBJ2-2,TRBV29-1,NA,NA,TGCAGCGTGCTTAGGGGAAACACCGGGGAGCTGTTTTTT,CSVLRGNTGELFF
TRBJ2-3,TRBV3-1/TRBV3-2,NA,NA,TGTGCCAGCAGCCAAGGCCCCGCGGGGAACCCAGATACGCAGTATTTT,CASSQGPAGNPDTQYF
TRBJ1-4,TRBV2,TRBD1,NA,TGTGCCAGCGACCCGACAGGGGGCACTGAAAAACTGTTTTTT,CASDPTGGTEKLFF
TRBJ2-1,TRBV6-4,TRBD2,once,TGTGCCAGCAGTGACTCCGGACTAGTGGGTGAGCAGTTCTTC,CASSDSGLVGEQFF
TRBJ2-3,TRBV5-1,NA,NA,TGCGCCAGCAGCTCAACGGCGGGTGAAGATACGCAGTATTTT,CASSSTAGEDTQYF
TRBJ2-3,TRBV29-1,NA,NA,TGCAGCGTTCCTAGCACAGATACGCAGTATTTT,CSVPSTDTQYF
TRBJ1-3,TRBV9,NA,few,TGTGCCAGCAGCGTTAACAGGGATGGAAACACCATATATTTT,CASSVNRDGNTIYF
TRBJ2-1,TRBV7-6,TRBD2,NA,TGTGCCAGCAGCTTGCTAGCGGGGGGTTCCTACAATGAGCAGTTCTTC,CASSLLAGGSYNEQFF